This T cell receptor (beta chain) was documented in a study of breast tumors, draining lymph nodes, adjacent tissues. The V end was cut by 6 bases, the J end by 0 bases, with 14 bases between. This CDR3 contains 15 residues. Germline-derived CDR1 and CDR2 are LNHDA and SQIVND (reference sequence). With regard to this clonotype: Its antigen is not identified.

Using its own MiXCR run on the multiplex PCR reads, TCRdb lists one record per CDR3 protein. The table lists approximately 230,000 distinct CDR3 sequences, less than 40% of them singletons, with approximately 3.6% in the top ten. The lymph nodes were axillary draining lymph nodes from breast cancer patients. Whole-study results and caveats: Tumor repertoires ranked between lymph nodes and nontumor tissue in diversity, with V and J gene preferences. The lymph node origin of tumor T cells was framed as consistent with a hypothesis, not demonstrated. Compared with basal-like, luminal-like tumors shared significantly more repertoire with nontumor tissue.

The sequence was obtained from a female donor with breast cancer. Some clones in this sample may be carry-over from other donors' samples. The material sequenced was axillary lymph node tissue. The genes are TRBV19 and TRBJ1-2; the D is unclear. The CDR3 region is CASSTGGASNYGYTF. The CDR3 DNA reads TGTGCCAGTAGCACCGGCGGAGCATCTAACTATGGCTACACCTTC.